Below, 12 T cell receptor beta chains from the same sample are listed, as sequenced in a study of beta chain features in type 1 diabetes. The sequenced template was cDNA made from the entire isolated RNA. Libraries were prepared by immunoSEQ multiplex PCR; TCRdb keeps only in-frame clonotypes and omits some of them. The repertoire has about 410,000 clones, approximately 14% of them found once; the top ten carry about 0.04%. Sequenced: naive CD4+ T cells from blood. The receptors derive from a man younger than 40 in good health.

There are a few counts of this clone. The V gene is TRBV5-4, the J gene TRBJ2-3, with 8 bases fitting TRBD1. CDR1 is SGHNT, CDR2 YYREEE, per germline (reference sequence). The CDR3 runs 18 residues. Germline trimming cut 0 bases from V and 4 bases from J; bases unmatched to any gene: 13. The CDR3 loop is CASSLVRLGAGGSDTQYF. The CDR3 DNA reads TGTGCCAGCAGCTTGGTACGTCTCGGAGCAGGGGGCTCAGATACGCAGTATTTT.

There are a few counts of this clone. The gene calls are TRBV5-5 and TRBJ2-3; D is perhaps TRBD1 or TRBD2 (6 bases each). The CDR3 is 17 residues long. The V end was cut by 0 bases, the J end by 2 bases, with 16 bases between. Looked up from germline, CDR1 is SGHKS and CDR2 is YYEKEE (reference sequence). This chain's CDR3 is CASSLDRAVDYTDTQYF. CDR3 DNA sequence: TGTGCCAGCAGCTTGGACAGGGCCGTGGACTACACAGATACGCAGTATTTT.

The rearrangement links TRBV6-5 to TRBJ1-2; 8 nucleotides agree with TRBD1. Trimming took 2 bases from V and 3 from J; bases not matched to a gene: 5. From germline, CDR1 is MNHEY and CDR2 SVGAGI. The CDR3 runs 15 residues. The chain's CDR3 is CASSYGGQGYYGYTF. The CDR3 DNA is TGTGCCAGCAGTTACGGCGGACAGGGCTACTATGGCTACACCTTC.

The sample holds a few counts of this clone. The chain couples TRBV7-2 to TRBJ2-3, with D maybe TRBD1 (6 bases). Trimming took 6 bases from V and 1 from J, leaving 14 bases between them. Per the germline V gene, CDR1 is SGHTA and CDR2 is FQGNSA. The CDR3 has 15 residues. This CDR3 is CASSPRGLGTDTQYF. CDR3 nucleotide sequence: TGTGCCAGCAGTCCCAGGGGCCTTGGCACAGATACGCAGTATTTT.

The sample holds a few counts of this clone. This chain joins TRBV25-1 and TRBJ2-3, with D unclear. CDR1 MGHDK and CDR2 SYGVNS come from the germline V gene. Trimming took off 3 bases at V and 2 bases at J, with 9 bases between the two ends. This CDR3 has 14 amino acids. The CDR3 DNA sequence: TGTGCCAGCAGTGATCCCACCCCCACAGATACGCAGTATTTT. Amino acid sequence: CASSDPTPTDTQYF.

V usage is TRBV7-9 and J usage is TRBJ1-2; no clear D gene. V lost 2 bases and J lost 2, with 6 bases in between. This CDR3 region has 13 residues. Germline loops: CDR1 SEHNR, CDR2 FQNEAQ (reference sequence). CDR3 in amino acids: CASSLRLNYGYTF. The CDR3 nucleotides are TGTGCCAGCAGCTTAAGACTCAACTATGGCTACACCTTC. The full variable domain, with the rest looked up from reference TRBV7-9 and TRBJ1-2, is DTGVSQNPRHKITKRGQNVTFRCDPISEHNRLYWYRQTLGQGPEFLTYFQNEAQLEKSRLLSDRFSAERPKGSFSTLEIQRTEQGDSAMYLCASSLRLNYGYTFGSGTRLTVV.

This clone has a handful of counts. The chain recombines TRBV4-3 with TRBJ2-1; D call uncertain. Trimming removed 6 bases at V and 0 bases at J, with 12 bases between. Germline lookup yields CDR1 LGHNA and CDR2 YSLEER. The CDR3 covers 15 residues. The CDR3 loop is CASSLVPGSYNEQFF. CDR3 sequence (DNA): TGCGCCAGCAGTCTCGTCCCTGGCTCCTACAATGAGCAGTTCTTC.

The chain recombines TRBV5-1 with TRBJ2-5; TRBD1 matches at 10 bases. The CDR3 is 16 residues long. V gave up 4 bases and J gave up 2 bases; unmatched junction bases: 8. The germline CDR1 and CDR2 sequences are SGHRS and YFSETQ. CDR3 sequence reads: CASSHGTGVVQETQYF. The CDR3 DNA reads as TGCGCCAGCAGCCACGGGACAGGGGTCGTGCAAGAGACCCAGTACTTC.

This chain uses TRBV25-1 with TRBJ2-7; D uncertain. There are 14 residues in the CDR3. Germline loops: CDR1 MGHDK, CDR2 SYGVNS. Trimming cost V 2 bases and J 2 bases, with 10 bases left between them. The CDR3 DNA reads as TGTGCCAGCAGTGAACCAGGAATTACCTACGAGCAGTACTTC. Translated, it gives CASSEPGITYEQYF.

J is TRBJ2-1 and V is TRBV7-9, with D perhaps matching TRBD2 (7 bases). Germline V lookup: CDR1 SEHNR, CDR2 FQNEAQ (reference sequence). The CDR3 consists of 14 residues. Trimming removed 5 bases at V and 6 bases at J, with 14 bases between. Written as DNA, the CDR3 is TGTGCCAGCAGCCATCTTAGGGGGGGCAATGAGCAGTTCTTC. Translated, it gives CASSHLRGGNEQFF.

The CDR3, as DNA: TGTGCCAGCAGTTTGTCTAGCGGGAGGGCCTACGAGCAGTACGTC. It codes for CASSLSSGRAYEQYV. The chain combines TRBV6-1 with TRBJ2-7; 12 bases are a match to TRBD2. Germline V gives CDR1 MNHNS, CDR2 SASEGT. The V gene end was trimmed by 5 bases and the J gene end by 2 bases; junction bases not matched to a gene: 4. This CDR3 comprises 15 residues.

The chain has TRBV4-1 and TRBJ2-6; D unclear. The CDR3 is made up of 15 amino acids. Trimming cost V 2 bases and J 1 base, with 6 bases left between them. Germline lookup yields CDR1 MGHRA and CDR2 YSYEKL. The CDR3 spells CASSQLGSGANVLTF. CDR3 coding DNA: TGCGCCAGCAGCCAATTAGGTTCTGGGGCCAACGTCCTGACTTTC.